The 21 T cell receptor beta chains below all came from one sample that was sequenced in a study of blood T cell repertoires in COVID-19. Some clones are missing from TCRdb's copy, which holds only in-frame ones; the method was immunoSEQ multiplex PCR. The table includes roughly 200,000 clones, around 87% detected once. Material: peripheral blood. These receptors were taken from a man aged 55 to 70 who had recovered from COVID-19.

This clone was observed a single time. This chain connects TRBV5-1 to TRBJ2-5, with D possibly being TRBD2 (5 bases). The germline V and J ends were trimmed by 4 bases and 2 bases, with 15 bases remaining between them. The length of the CDR3 is 15 residues. From germline, CDR1 is SGHRS and CDR2 YFSETQ. The CDR3, as DNA: TGCGCCAGCAGCGAGGGCGGTGCTAGACAAGAGACCCAGTACTTC. Encoded protein: CASSEGGARQETQYF.

The J gene is TRBJ1-5, the V gene TRBV29-1; tentative D call: TRBD1 (6 bases). The CDR3 spans 14 residues. Germline lookup yields CDR1 SQVTM and CDR2 ANQGSEA. Trimming took off 4 bases at V and 1 base at J, with 11 bases between the two ends. The CDR3 spells CSVGGGASNQPQHF. CDR3 DNA: TGCAGCGTTGGAGGGGGGGCAAGCAATCAGCCCCAGCATTTT.

The gene calls are TRBV19 and TRBJ1-2, with 8 positions matching TRBD1. CDR1 is LNHDA and CDR2 is SQIVND in the germline V gene (reference sequence). The CDR3 covers 15 residues. J was trimmed by 2 bases and V by 4 bases; bases with no gene match: 6. CDR3 nucleotide sequence: TGTGCCAGTAGTAAAGGCCAGGGGGCAAACTATGGCTACACCTTC. Translation gives CASSKGQGANYGYTF.

This rearrangement joins TRBV2 to TRBJ2-6, with TRBD1 identical over 7 bases. The V gene end was trimmed by 4 bases and the J gene end by 2 bases; junction bases not matched to a gene: 8. CDR3 size: 17 residues. Looked up from germline, CDR1 is SNHLY and CDR2 is FYNNEI. CDR3 amino acids: CASSGQGVRAGANVLTF. The DNA of the CDR3 is TGTGCCAGCAGTGGGCAGGGGGTCCGCGCTGGGGCCAACGTCCTGACTTTC.

The chain combines TRBV29-1 with TRBJ1-1, with D possibly being TRBD1 (5 bases). The germline V and J ends were trimmed by 4 bases and 0 bases, with 9 bases remaining between them. CDR3 size: 13 residues. The germline V gene encodes CDR1 SQVTM and CDR2 ANQGSEA. The chain's CDR3 is CSVVNRMNTEAFF. The CDR3, as DNA: TGCAGCGTTGTTAACAGGATGAACACTGAAGCTTTCTTT.

The rearrangement uses TRBV27 and TRBJ1-5; TRBD1 is a possible D gene (5 bases). Germline V gives CDR1 MNHEY, CDR2 SMNVEV (reference sequence). CDR3 size: 16 residues. V lost 0 bases and J lost 4, with 13 bases in between. CDR3 bases: TGTGCCAGCAGTTTATCCCCCGGTGGGGGGAATCAGCCCCAGCATTTT. It specifies CASSLSPGGGNQPQHF.

The chain links TRBV27 to TRBJ2-6, with 7 bases matching TRBD1. This CDR3 has 15 amino acids. CDR1 MNHEY and CDR2 SMNVEV come from the germline V gene (reference sequence). V lost 6 bases and J lost 0; bases outside the gene matches: 2. The CDR3 nucleotides read TGTGCCAGCAGCCGACAGGGCTCTGGGGCCAACGTCCTGACTTTC. Its translation is CASSRQGSGANVLTF.

The rearrangement links TRBV5-6 to TRBJ2-3, with 8 bases that match TRBD2. Losses at the gene ends were 1 base for V and 5 bases for J; bases not matched to a gene: 9. The CDR3 consists of 16 residues. The germline gives CDR1 SGHDT, CDR2 YYEEEE. This CDR3 is CASSLRAGDGGDTQYF. As DNA, the CDR3 is TGTGCCAGCAGCTTGCGAGCGGGAGATGGAGGAGATACGCAGTATTTT.

This rearrangement joins TRBV10-2 to TRBJ2-7; 8 nucleotides line up with TRBD1. Germline V gene sequence: CDR1 WSHSY, CDR2 SAAADI. The CDR3 loop spans 16 amino acids. The ends lost 8 bases at V and 0 bases at J; junction bases unmatched: 12. The DNA for the CDR3 is TGCGCCAGCCGCGGAACAGGGGGTAGGGGCTCCTACGAGCAGTACTTC. Protein sequence: CASRGTGGRGSYEQYF.

The chain joins TRBV19 to TRBJ2-1; D gene unclear. Trimming took off 4 bases at V and 2 bases at J, with 15 bases between the two ends. The germline V gene has CDR1 LNHDA and CDR2 SQIVND (reference sequence). CDR3 length: 16 amino acids. The CDR3 DNA is TGTGCCAGTAGTAAGAATGGCATCCCCCCCTACAATGAGCAGTTCTTC. Amino acids: CASSKNGIPPYNEQFF.

V and J are TRBV9 and TRBJ2-1, with D possibly matching TRBD2 (5 bases). Germline V gene data show CDR1 as SGDLS and CDR2 as YYNGEE. Deletions cut 1 base from V and 0 bases from J, with 26 bases between. This CDR3 region has 21 residues. CDR3 residues: CASSVRRGSPILSSSYNEQFF. The CDR3, as DNA: TGTGCCAGCAGCGTAAGACGGGGATCCCCAATATTATCGAGCTCCTACAATGAGCAGTTCTTC. Full variable domain (remainder filled in from reference TRBV9 and TRBJ2-1): DSGVTQTPKHLITATGQRVTLRCSPRSGDLSVYWYQQSLDQGLQFLIQYYNGEERAKGNILERFSAQQFPDLHSELNLSSLELGDSALYFCASSVRRGSPILSSSYNEQFFGPGTRLTVL.

The chain carries TRBV3-1 (or the pseudogene TRBV3-2) and TRBJ1-1; D is undetermined. This CDR3 comprises 12 residues. V was pared by 3 bases and J by 2 bases, with 4 bases between. Per germline, CDR1 LGHDT and CDR2 YNNKEL (reference sequence). The CDR3 bases are TGTGCCAGCAGCCATGGCAACACTGAAGCTTTCTTT. This translates into CASSHGNTEAFF.

This chain uses TRBV5-1 with TRBJ2-7, with 9 bases matching TRBD1. This CDR3 comprises 13 residues. The germline V gene encodes CDR1 SGHRS and CDR2 YFSETQ. Trimming cost V 7 bases and J 5 bases; bases outside gene matches: 7. CDR3 in amino acids: CASQIGQGNEQYF. CDR3 coding DNA: TGCGCCAGCCAGATAGGACAGGGGAACGAGCAGTACTTC.

The chain has TRBV9 and TRBJ2-1; TRBD2 might be the D (6 bases). V lost 6 bases to trimming and J lost 9 bases, with 16 bases between them. The CDR3 loop spans 13 amino acids. Germline V gives CDR1 SGDLS, CDR2 YYNGEE. The CDR3 spells CASNSGRGGEQFF. The CDR3 DNA sequence: TGTGCCAGCAACTCCGGGCGGGGCGGTGAGCAGTTCTTC.

This chain joins TRBV6-5 and TRBJ1-1; D unclear. Trimming took 8 bases from V and 0 from J, leaving 13 bases between them. Germline lookup yields CDR1 MNHEY and CDR2 SVGAGI. The CDR3 length is 14 residues. The CDR3, as DNA: TGTGCCAGCTCCTCGCGGGGTGTGAACACTGAAGCTTTCTTT. It codes for CASSSRGVNTEAFF.

V is TRBV7-9 and J is TRBJ1-5, with 9 bases that match TRBD1. CDR3 length: 14 amino acids. Germline V gene lookup returns CDR1 SEHNR and CDR2 FQNEAQ (reference sequence). The junction had 1 base not matched to a gene; V was cut back by 3 bases and J by 4 bases. The CDR3 sequence is CASSLGTGNQPQHF. CDR3 nucleotide sequence: TGTGCCAGCAGCTTGGGGACAGGGAATCAGCCCCAGCATTTT.

A word on this clone: With a much larger clone just one base away, this may be a read error. Other DNA sequences from this sample encode an identical CDR3 as well. J is TRBJ1-2 and V is TRBV7-3, with 8 bases identical to TRBD1. The junction had 3 bases not matched to a gene; V was cut back by 5 bases and J by 4 bases. Germline V gene sequence: CDR1 SGHTA, CDR2 FQGTGA. The CDR3 is made up of 13 amino acids. CDR3 bases: TGTGCCAGCAGCCCCGGACAGGGCTATGGCTACACCTTC. It codes for CASSPGQGYGYTF.

The rearrangement uses TRBV4-1 and TRBJ2-2; the D gene is possibly TRBD2 (6 bases). This CDR3 is built from 19 residues. The germline CDR1 and CDR2 sequences are MGHRA and YSYEKL. With 1 base removed from V and 5 bases from J, the gap between germline ends came to 23 bases. Here the CDR3 DNA reads TGCGCCAGCAGCCAAGGTCAGTTTAGCAGGCGGGACGTAACCGGGGAGCTGTTTTTT. It encodes CASSQGQFSRRDVTGELFF.

There are a few counts of this clone. This sequence joins TRBV5-8 and TRBJ1-2; TRBD1 aligns across 11 bases. V shed 0 bases and J 2 bases; nucleotides not matched to a gene: 0. Germline V gene sequence: CDR1 SGHTS, CDR2 YDEGEE. The CDR3 consists of 15 residues. CDR3 loop: CASSLGTGGNYGYTF. DNA of the CDR3: TGTGCCAGCAGCTTGGGGACAGGGGGCAACTATGGCTACACCTTC.

This clone has just a few counts. The chain uses TRBV29-1 and TRBJ2-1, with D possibly TRBD1 on 6 matching bases. This CDR3 contains 15 residues. CDR1 is SQVTM, CDR2 ANQGSEA, per germline. Trimming removed 7 bases at V and 1 base at J, with 17 bases between. This CDR3 is CSASTGSTSYNEQFF. In nucleotides, the CDR3 is TGCAGCGCCTCAACAGGGAGTACATCCTACAATGAGCAGTTCTTC.

The CDR3 region has the DNA TGTGCCAGCAGGAGACAGGAGAACTACGAGCAGTACTTC. The encoded protein is CASRRQENYEQYF. The chain recombines TRBV6-5 with TRBJ2-7; maybe TRBD1 (6 bases). The CDR3 loop spans 13 amino acids. CDR1 and CDR2 from the germline V gene are MNHEY and SVGAGI. With 6 bases removed from V and 3 bases from J, the gap between germline ends came to 12 bases.